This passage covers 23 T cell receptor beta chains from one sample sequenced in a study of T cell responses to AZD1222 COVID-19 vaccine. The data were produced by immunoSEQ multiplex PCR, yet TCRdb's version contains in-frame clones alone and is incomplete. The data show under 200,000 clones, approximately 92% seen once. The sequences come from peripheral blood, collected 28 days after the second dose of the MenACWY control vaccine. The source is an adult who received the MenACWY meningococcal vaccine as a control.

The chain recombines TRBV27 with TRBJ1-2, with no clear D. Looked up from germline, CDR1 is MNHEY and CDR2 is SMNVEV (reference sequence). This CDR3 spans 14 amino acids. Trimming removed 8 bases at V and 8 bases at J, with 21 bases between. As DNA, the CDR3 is TGTGCCAGCGGACTCATGGAAGGATTTCGCGGCTACACCTTC. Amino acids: CASGLMEGFRGYTF.

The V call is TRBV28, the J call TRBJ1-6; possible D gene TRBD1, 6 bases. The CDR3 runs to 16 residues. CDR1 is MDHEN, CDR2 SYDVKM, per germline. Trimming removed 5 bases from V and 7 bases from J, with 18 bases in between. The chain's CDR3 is CASSRNRDWVNSPLHF. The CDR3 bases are TGTGCCAGCAGTAGGAACAGGGACTGGGTCAATTCACCCCTCCACTTT.

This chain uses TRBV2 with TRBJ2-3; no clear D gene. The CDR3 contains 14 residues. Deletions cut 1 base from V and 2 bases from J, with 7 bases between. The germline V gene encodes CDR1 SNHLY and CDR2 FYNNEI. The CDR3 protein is CASSEVGFTDTQYF. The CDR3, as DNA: TGTGCCAGCAGTGAAGTCGGCTTCACAGATACGCAGTATTTT.

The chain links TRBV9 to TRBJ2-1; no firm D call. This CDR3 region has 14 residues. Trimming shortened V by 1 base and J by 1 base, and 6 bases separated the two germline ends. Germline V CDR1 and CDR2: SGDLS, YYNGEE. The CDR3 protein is CASSVQSSYNEQFF. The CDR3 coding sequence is TGTGCCAGCAGCGTACAGTCATCCTACAATGAGCAGTTCTTC.

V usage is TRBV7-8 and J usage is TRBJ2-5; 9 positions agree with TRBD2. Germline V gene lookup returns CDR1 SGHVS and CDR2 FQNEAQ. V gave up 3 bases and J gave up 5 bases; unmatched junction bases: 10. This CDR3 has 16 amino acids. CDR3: CASSLLGSGSWETQYF. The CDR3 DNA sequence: TGTGCCAGCAGCTTGCTCGGTAGCGGGAGCTGGGAGACCCAGTACTTC. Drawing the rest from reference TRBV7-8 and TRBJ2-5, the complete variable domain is GAGVSQSPRYKVAKRGQDVALRCDPISGHVSLFWYQQALGQGPEFLTYFQNEAQLDKSGLPSDRFFAERPEGSVSTLKIQRTQQEDSAVYLCASSLLGSGSWETQYFGPGTRLLVL.

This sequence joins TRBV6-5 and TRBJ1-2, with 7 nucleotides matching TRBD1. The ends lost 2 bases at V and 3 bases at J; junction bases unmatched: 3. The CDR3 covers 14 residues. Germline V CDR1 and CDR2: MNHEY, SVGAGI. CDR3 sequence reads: CASSYVGTDYGYTF. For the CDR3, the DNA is TGTGCCAGCAGTTACGTTGGGACAGACTATGGCTACACCTTC.

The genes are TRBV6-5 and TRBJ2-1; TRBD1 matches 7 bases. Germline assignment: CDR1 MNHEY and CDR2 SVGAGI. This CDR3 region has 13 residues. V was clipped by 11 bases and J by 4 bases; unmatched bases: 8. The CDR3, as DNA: TGTGCCGCGAGGGGGCCCCTTTACAATGAGCAGTTCTTC. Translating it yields CAARGPLYNEQFF.

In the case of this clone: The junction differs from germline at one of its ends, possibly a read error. The CDR3 protein is CASREGQYSNQPQHF. The CDR3 DNA reads as TGTGCCAGCAGGGAAGGACAGTATAGCAATCAGCCCCAGCATTTT. The chain carries TRBV6-1 and TRBJ1-5, with a weak D call TRBD1 (6 bases). The germline V gene encodes CDR1 MNHNS and CDR2 SASEGT. The CDR3 contains 15 residues.

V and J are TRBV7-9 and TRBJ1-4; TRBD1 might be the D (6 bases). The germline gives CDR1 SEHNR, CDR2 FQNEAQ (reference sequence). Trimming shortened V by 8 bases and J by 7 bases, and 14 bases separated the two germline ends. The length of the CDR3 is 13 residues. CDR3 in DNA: TGTGCCAGCCGGGGGCGGGCGGGTGAAAAACTGTTTTTT. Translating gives CASRGRAGEKLFF.

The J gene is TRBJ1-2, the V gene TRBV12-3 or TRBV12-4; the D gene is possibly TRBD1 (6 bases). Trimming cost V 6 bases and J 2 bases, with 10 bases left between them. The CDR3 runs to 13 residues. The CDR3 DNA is TGTGCCAGCAGCCGCGACAGGAACTATGGCTACACCTTC. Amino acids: CASSRDRNYGYTF.

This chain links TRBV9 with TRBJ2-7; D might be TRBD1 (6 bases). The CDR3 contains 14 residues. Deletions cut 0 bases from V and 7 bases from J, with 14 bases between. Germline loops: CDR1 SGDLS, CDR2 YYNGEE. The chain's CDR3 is CASSVADRWGEQYF. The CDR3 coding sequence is TGTGCCAGCAGCGTAGCTGACAGGTGGGGGGAGCAGTACTTC. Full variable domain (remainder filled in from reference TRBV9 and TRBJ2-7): DSGVTQTPKHLITATGQRVTLRCSPRSGDLSVYWYQQSLDQGLQFLIQYYNGEERAKGNILERFSAQQFPDLHSELNLSSLELGDSALYFCASSVADRWGEQYFGPGTRLTVT.

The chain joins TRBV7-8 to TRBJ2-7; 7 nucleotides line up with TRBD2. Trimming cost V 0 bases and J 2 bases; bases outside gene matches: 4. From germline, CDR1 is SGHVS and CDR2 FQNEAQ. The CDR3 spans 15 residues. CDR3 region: CASSLASGGTYEQYF. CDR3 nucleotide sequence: TGTGCCAGCAGCTTAGCGTCGGGGGGTACCTACGAGCAGTACTTC.

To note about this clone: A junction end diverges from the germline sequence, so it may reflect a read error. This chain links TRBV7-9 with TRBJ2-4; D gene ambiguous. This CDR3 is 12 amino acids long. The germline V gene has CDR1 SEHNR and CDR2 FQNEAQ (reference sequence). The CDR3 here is CASSLEDVGWDF. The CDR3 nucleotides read TGTGCCAGCAGCTTAGAAGATGTAGGGTGGGACTTC.

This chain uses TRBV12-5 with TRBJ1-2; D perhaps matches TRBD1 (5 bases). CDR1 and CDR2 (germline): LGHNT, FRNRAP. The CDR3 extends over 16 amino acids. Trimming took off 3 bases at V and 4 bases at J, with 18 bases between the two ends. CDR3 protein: CASGLGEGRRSYGYTF. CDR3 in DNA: TGTGCTAGTGGTTTAGGGGAAGGCAGGCGTTCCTATGGCTACACCTTC.

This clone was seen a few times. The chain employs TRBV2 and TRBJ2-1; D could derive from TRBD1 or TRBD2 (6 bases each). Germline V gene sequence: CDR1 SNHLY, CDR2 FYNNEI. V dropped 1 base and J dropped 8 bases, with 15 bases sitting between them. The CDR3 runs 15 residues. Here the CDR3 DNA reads TGTGCCAGCAGTGAAGACCAAGGGGGGTTCCATGAGCAGTTCTTC. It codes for CASSEDQGGFHEQFF. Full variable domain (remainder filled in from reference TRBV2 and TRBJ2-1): EPEVTQTPSHQVTQMGQEVILRCVPISNHLYFYWYRQILGQKVEFLVSFYNNEISEKSEIFDDQFSVERPDGSNFTLKIRSTKLEDSAMYFCASSEDQGGFHEQFFGPGTRLTVL.

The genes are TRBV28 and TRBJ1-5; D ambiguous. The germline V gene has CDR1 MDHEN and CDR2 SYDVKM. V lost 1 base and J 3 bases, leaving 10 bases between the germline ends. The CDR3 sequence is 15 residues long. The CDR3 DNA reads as TGTGCCAGCAGTTTATCCGGCAGGACCAATCAGCCCCAGCATTTT. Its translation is CASSLSGRTNQPQHF.

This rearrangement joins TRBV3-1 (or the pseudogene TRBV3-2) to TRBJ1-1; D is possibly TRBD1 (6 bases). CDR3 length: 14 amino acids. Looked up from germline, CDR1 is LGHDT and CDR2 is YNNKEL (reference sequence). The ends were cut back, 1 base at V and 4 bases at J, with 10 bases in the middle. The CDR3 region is CASSQGDISTEAFF. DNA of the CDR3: TGTGCCAGCAGCCAAGGGGACATTAGCACTGAAGCTTTCTTT.

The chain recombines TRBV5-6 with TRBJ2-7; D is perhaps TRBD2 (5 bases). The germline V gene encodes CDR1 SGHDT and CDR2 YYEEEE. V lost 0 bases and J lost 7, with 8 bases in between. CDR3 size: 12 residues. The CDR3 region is CASSLDRREQYF. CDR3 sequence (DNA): TGTGCCAGCAGCTTGGATCGGAGGGAGCAGTACTTC.

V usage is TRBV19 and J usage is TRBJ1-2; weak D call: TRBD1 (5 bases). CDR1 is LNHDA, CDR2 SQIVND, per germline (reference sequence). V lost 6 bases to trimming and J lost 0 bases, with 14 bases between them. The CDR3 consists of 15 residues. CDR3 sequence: CASSTKGTPNYGYTF. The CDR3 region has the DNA TGTGCCAGTAGCACCAAGGGGACTCCTAACTATGGCTACACCTTC.

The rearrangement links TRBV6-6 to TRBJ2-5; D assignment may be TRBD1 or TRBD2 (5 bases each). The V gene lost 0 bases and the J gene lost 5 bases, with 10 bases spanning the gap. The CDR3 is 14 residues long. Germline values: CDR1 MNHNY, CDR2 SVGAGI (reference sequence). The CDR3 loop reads CASSYSAREETQYF. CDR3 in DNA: TGTGCCAGCAGTTACTCAGCCAGGGAGGAGACCCAGTACTTC.

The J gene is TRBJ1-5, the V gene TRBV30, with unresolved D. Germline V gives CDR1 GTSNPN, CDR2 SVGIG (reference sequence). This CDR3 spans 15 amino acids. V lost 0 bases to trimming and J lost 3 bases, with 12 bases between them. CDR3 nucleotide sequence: TGTGCCTGGAGTGTATCCCGACACAACAATCAGCCCCAGCATTTT. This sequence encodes CAWSVSRHNNQPQHF.

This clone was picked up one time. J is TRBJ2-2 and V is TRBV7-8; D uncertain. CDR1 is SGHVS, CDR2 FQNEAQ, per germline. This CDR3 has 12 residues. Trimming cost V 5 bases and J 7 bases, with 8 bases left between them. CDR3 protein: CASSGRLGELFF. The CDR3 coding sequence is TGTGCCAGCAGCGGCCGTCTCGGGGAGCTGTTTTTT. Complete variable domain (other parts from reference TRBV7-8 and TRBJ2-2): GAGVSQSPRYKVAKRGQDVALRCDPISGHVSLFWYQQALGQGPEFLTYFQNEAQLDKSGLPSDRFFAERPEGSVSTLKIQRTQQEDSAVYLCASSGRLGELFFGEGSRLTVL.

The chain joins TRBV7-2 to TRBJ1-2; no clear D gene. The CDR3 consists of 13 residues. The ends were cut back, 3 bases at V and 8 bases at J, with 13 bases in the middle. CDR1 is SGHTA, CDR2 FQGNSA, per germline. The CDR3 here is CASSLVEGNGYTF. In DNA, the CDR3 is TGTGCCAGCAGCTTGGTAGAAGGGAACGGCTACACCTTC.